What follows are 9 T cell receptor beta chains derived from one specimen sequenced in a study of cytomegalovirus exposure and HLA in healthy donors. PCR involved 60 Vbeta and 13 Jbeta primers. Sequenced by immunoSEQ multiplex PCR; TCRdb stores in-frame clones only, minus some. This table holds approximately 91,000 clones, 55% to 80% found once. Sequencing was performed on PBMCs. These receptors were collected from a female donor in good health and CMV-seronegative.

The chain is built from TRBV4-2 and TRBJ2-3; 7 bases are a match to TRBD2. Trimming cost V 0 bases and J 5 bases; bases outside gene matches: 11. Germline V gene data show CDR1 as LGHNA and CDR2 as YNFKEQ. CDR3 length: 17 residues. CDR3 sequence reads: CASSQDSGGGPVDTQYF. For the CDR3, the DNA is TGTGCCAGCAGCCAAGATTCGGGGGGAGGGCCCGTAGATACGCAGTATTTT.

This CDR3 is CASSFVNSPLHF. The CDR3 nucleotides read TGTGCCAGCAGCTTCGTTAATTCACCCCTCCACTTT. This chain joins TRBV7-6 and TRBJ1-6; D not resolved. The V gene's germline CDR1 is SGHVS and CDR2 FNYEAQ. Trimming cost V 3 bases and J 6 bases, with 3 bases left between them. The CDR3 loop spans 12 amino acids.

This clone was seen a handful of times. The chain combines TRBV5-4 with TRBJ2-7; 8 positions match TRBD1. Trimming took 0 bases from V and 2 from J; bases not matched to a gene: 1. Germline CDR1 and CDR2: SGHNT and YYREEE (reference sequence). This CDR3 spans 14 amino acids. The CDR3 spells CASSLGQGPYEQYF. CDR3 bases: TGTGCCAGCAGCTTGGGACAGGGGCCCTACGAGCAGTACTTC.

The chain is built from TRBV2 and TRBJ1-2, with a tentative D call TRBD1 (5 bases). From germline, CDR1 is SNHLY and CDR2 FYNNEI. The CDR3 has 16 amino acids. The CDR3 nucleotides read TGTGCTTCTACAGCCGTCGGGGGAGGGGAGGTCTATGGCTACACCTTC. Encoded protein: CASTAVGGGEVYGYTF.

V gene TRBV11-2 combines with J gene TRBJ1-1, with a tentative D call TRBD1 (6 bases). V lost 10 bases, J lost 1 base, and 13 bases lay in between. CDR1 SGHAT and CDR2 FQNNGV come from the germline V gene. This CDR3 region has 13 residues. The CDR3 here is CAIWGRGNTEAFF. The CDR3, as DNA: TGTGCCATTTGGGGCAGGGGGAACACTGAAGCTTTCTTT.

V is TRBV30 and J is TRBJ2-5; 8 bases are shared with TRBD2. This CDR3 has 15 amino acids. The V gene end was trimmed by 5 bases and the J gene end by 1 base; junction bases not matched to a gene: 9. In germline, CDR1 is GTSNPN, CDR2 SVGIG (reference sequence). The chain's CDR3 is CAWGHSGARQETQYF. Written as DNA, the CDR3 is TGTGCCTGGGGCCATAGCGGGGCTCGCCAAGAGACCCAGTACTTC.

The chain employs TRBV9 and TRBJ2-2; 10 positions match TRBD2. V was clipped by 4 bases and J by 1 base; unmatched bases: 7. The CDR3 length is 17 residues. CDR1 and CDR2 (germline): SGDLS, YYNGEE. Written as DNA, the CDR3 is TGTGCCAGCAGCCGGAGTAAGCGGGAGGGGAACACCGGGGAGCTGTTTTTT. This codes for CASSRSKREGNTGELFF.

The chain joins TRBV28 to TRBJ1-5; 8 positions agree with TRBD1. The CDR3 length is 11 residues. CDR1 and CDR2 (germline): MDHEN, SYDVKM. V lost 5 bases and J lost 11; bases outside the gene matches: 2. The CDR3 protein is CASSLQGAQHF. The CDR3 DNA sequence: TGTGCCAGCAGTCTACAGGGGGCCCAGCATTTT.

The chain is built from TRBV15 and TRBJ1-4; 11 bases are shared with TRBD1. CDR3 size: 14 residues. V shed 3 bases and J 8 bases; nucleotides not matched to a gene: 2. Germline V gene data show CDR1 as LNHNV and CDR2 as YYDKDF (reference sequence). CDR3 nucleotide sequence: TGTGCCACCAGCAGGGACAGGGGGCGAGAAAAACTGTTTTTT. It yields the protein CATSRDRGREKLFF.